This entry describes one T cell receptor (beta chain). These data are taken from a study of long-term antiretroviral therapy in people with HIV. Study details: First collections came about a decade before the 2015 immediate-ART recommendation.

Germline V gene sequence: CDR1 SGHRS, CDR2 YFSETQ. Trimming removed 0 bases from V and 8 bases from J, with 14 bases in between. CDR3 length equals 14 residues. Roughly 0.85-11 million cryopreserved PBMC were held in samples before DNA extraction. The authors ran the immunoSEQ assay, v3.0, at survey level. Using immunoSEQ multiplex PCR, the repertoire was profiled, and TCRdb retains in-frame clones only, with some absent. Found here are more than 35,000 clones, roughly 96% of them singletons; the top ten hold about 3%. The V call is TRBV5-1, the J call TRBJ1-2, with TRBD1 as a possible D gene (5 bases). The sequencing used unsorted PBMCs, collected 3.7 years after starting antiretroviral therapy. The sequence was collected from a woman in her 50s with HIV. In nucleotides, the CDR3 is TGCGCCAGCAGCTTGGAGGGGTCGGCCATCGGCTACACCTTC. Its protein product is CASSLEGSAIGYTF.